This T cell receptor (beta chain) emerged from a study of OX40 agonist ivuxolimab in advanced cancers. Study information: People in dose escalation had one of these cancers: hepatocellular carcinoma, melanoma, renal cell or head and neck cancer. Participants could have had prior anti-PD-1, anti-PD-L1 or anti-CTLA-4 therapy, and about 40% had some. Those enrolled were 70% to 85% male, with a mean age of around 60 years and ages from about 20 to 90. Regarding the study as a whole: Not determined was the antigen specificity of the expanded peripheral T cells.

A single count supports this clone. Its antigen is unidentified. V was shortened by 3 bases and J by 7 bases, with 16 bases between the two germline ends. Germline V CDR1 and CDR2: SEHNR, FQNEAQ (reference sequence). The CDR3 totals 16 residues. Repertoires were generated with immunoSEQ multiplex PCR, while TCRdb's copy carries only in-frame clones and drops some. Counted here are some 42,000 clones, around 84% occurring once; the ten biggest clones make up less than 25%. The input for sequencing was CD4+ or CD8+ T cells sorted from blood, taken in a trial of the OX40 agonist ivuxolimab. This receptor was identified in an adult with an advanced solid tumor such as melanoma, head and neck, liver or kidney cancer. The chain combines TRBV7-9 with TRBJ1-6, with a possible D match to TRBD1 (5 bases). This chain's CDR3 is CASSFPRGEGNSPLHF. For the CDR3, the DNA is TGTGCCAGCAGCTTCCCGCGGGGCGAGGGCAATTCACCCCTCCACTTT.